This T cell receptor beta chain was found in a study of post-analysis software for immune sequencing data. About the study: Relapsing-remitting, secondary progressive and progressive-relapsing forms of multiple sclerosis all featured among disease courses.

In its sample, this clonotype was seen a few times. The antigen remains undetermined. The CDR3 loop spans 14 amino acids. Germline V gene sequence: CDR1 LNHNV, CDR2 YYDKDF (reference sequence). V was pared by 4 bases and J by 3 bases, with 12 bases between. Study results and caveats: When compared against controls, multiple sclerosis patients showed significantly lower normalized Chao1 diversity. When the samples were clustered directly with F measure, those that had been prepared in the same batch showed strong co-clustering. Four to six TRBV segments (TRBV5-6, TRBV5-1 and TRBV20-1 among them) occurred more frequently in patients than in controls.

Built from TCR beta cDNA, the libraries had unique molecular identifiers in them. Researchers reported roughly 0.5 million cDNA molecules coming from about 0.98 to 11 million T cells. TCRdb passed the PCR reads through MiXCR, listing each CDR3 protein once. The repertoire consists of hundreds of thousands of distinct CDR3 sequences, with about 53% occurring once and the leading ten covering about 4.8%. Sample: blood. This TCR derives from a girl aged 10 to 17 with multiple sclerosis. The gene calls are TRBV15 and TRBJ1-2; D call uncertain. CDR3 nucleotides: TGTGCCACCAGCATCGCCCCCCTGGACTATGGCTACACCTTC. Protein product: CATSIAPLDYGYTF.